One TCR beta chain is described in this entry. The data derive from a study of CD8+ T cells in alopecia areata. Extracted RNA was reverse transcribed, and the resulting cDNA served as sequencing template. Method: immunoSEQ multiplex PCR; TCRdb's copy keeps in-frame clones and lacks some. The repertoire holds some 200,000 clones, roughly 64% seen once, with around 13% in the top ten. CDR1 and CDR2 from the germline V gene are MGHDK and SYGVNS. The CDR3 runs to 12 residues. V gave up 4 bases and J gave up 4 bases; unmatched junction bases: 0. The treatment here: oral pan-JAK inhibitor, 5-10 mg twice daily.

The gene calls are TRBV25-1 and TRBJ1-2, with TRBD1 matching 7 bases. The sample was CD8+ T cells sorted from blood, taken at week 24, from a patient treated with tofacitinib. This TCR came from a human donor with alopecia areata. The chain's CDR3 is CASSGQGYGYTF. For the CDR3, the DNA is TGTGCCAGCAGTGGACAGGGCTATGGCTACACCTTC.